This TCR beta chain originates from a study of CD8+ T cells in alopecia areata. V was pared by 10 bases and J by 1 base, with 6 bases of the junction left unmatched. Per germline, CDR1 LNHDA and CDR2 SQIVND (reference sequence). The CDR3 consists of 13 residues. The treatment: oral pan-JAK inhibitor, 5-10 mg twice daily. The authors extracted RNA and reverse transcribed it into cDNA as the sequencing template. Some clones are missing from TCRdb's copy, which holds only in-frame ones; the method was immunoSEQ multiplex PCR. Altogether fewer than 250,000 clones are present, roughly 44% being singletons, with the ten largest covering roughly 2.6%.

The chain carries TRBV19 and TRBJ1-1, with 7 positions matching TRBD1. This clonotype was sampled from a human donor with alopecia areata. This specimen consisted of CD4+ T cells sorted from blood, obtained around week 37, from a patient treated with tofacitinib. The CDR3 region has the DNA TGTGCCACCCGGGACAGAACGAACACTGAAGCTTTCTTT. This sequence encodes CATRDRTNTEAFF. Drawing the rest from reference TRBV19 and TRBJ1-1, the complete variable domain is DGGITQSPKYLFRKEGQNVTLSCEQNLNHDAMYWYRQDPGQGLRLIYYSQIVNDFQKGDIAEGYSVSREKKESFPLTVTSAQKNPTAFYLCATRDRTNTEAFFGQGTRLTVV.